This TCR beta chain was captured by sequencing in a study of blood T cell repertoires in COVID-19. Study summary: From T cells, B-cell-depleted T cells, or PBMCs came the material, which was cDNA or gDNA.

The CDR3 sequence is 13 residues long. CDR1 SGHRS and CDR2 YFSETQ come from the germline V gene. Trimming took off 5 bases at V and 3 bases at J, with 11 bases between the two ends. Only in-frame clones appear in the TCRdb table, and some are missing; sequencing was by immunoSEQ multiplex PCR. In the table there are a few hundred thousand clones, around 89% of which are singletons. The sequence was obtained from a woman in her twenties or thirties with COVID-19, enrolled during active disease. The genes are TRBV5-1 and TRBJ1-2, with D perhaps matching TRBD1 (6 bases). Input material: peripheral blood. The CDR3 sequence is CASSPGQHYGYTF. CDR3 DNA: TGCGCCAGCAGTCCGGGACAACACTATGGCTACACCTTC.